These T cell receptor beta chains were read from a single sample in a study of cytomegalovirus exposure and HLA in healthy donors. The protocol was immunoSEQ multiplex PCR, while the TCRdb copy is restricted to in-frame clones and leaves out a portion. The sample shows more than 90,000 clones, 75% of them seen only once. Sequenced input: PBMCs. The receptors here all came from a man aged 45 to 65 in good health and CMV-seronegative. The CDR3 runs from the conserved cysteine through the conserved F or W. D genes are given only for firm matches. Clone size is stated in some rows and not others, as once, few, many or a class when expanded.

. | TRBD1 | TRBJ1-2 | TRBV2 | CASSALSGQGLHGYTF | TGTGCCAGCAGCGCCCTTTCGGGACAGGGCTTACATGGCTACACCTTC
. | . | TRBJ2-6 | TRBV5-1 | CASSLWSRPGANVLTF | TGCGCCAGCAGCTTATGGAGTCGCCCTGGGGCCAACGTCCTGACTTTC
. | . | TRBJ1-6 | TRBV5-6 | CASSLSSSRINSPLHF | TGTGCCAGCAGCTTGTCCTCTTCCAGGATAAATTCACCCCTCCACTTT
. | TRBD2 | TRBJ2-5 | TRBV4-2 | CASSQTSGGQETQYF | TGTGCCAGCAGCCAAACTAGCGGGGGACAAGAGACCCAGTACTTC
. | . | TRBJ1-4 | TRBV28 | CASRPSGVGEKLFF | TGTGCCAGCAGACCCTCCGGGGTAGGGGAAAAACTGTTTTTT
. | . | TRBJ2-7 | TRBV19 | CASRLRQEASEQYF | TGTGCCAGTAGGTTGAGACAGGAAGCGAGCGAGCAGTACTTC
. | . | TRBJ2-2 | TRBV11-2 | CASSFLEAGELFF | TGTGCCAGCAGCTTTCTAGAAGCCGGGGAGCTGTTTTTT
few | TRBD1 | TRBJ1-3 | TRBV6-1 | CASSARLTGGRAGNTIYF | TGTGCCAGCAGTGCCCGACTTACAGGGGGCAGGGCTGGAAACACCATATATTTT
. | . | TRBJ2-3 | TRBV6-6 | CASKQRLPTDTQYF | TGTGCCAGCAAACAGAGACTACCCACAGATACGCAGTATTTT
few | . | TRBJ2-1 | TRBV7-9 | CASSLVEIRQFF | TGTGCCAGCAGCTTAGTGGAGATTAGGCAGTTCTTC
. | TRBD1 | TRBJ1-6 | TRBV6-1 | CASSRDRYNSPLHF | TGTGCCAGCAGCCGGGACAGGTATAATTCACCCCTCCACTTT
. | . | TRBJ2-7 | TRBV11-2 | CASSLDSVQFEQYF | TGTGCCAGCAGCTTAGATTCCGTCCAGTTTGAGCAGTACTTC
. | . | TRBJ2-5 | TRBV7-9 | CSSSFGGETQYF | TGTTCCAGCAGCTTTGGGGGGGAGACCCAGTACTTC
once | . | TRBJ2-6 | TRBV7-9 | CASTRASGANVLTF | TGTGCCAGTACCAGGGCCTCTGGGGCCAACGTCCTGACTTTC
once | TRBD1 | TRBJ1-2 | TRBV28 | CASSLYRIGTEYGYTF | TGTGCCAGCAGTTTATACCGGATTGGGACAGAATATGGCTACACCTTC
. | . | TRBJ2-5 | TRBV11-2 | CASSLAGAQYF | TGTGCCAGCAGCTTAGCAGGGGCCCAGTACTTC
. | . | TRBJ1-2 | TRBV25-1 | CASSSRYGYTF | TGTGCCAGCAGTTCGCGGTATGGCTACACCTTC
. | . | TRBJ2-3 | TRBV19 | CASSMFGGREDTQYF | TGTGCCAGTAGTATGTTCGGGGGGCGGGAAGATACGCAGTATTTT
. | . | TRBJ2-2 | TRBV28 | CASLSANTGELFF | TGTGCCAGCCTATCGGCGAACACCGGGGAGCTGTTTTTT
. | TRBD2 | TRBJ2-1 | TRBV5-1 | CASSLGSPLAGPASGEQFF | TGCGCCAGCAGCTTAGGGTCCCCCCTAGCGGGGCCTGCTTCGGGAGAGCAGTTCTTC
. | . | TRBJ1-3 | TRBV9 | CASSVGSDSGNTIYF | TGTGCCAGCAGCGTAGGTTCAGACTCTGGAAACACCATATATTTT
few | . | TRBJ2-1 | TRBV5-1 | CASSLIREVRNEQFF | TGCGCCAGCAGCTTGATCCGGGAAGTAAGAAATGAGCAGTTCTTC
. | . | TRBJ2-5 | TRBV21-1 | CASTTGTGGRETQYF | TGTGCCAGCACCACCGGGACAGGGGGCCGGGAGACCCAGTACTTC
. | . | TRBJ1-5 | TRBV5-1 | CASSLDSWSNQPQHF | TGCGCCAGCAGCTTGGACAGTTGGAGCAATCAGCCCCAGCATTTT
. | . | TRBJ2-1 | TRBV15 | CATSRGAGLGNEQFF | TGTGCCACCAGCAGGGGAGCTGGACTGGGGAATGAGCAGTTCTTC